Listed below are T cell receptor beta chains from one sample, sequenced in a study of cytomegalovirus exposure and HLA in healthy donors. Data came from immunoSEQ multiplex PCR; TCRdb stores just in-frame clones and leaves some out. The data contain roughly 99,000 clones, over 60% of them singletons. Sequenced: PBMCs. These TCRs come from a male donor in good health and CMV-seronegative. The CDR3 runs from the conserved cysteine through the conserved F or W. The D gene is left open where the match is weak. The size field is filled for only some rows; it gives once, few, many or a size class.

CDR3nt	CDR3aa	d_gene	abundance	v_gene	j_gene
TGTGCCAGCAGCTTAGATGGGCAGACCCATCAGCCCCAGCATTTT	CASSLDGQTHQPQHF	.	.	TRBV11-3	TRBJ1-5
TGTGCCAGCAGGAGAGATTACGAGCAGTACTTC	CASRRDYEQYF	.	.	TRBV2	TRBJ2-7
TGTGCCAGCAGCCAGCGGGGGCGGGAGACCCAGTACTTC	CASSQRGRETQYF	.	few	TRBV14	TRBJ2-5
TGTGCCAGCAGACCCGAAGGGGATAGCAATCAGCCCCAGCATTTT	CASRPEGDSNQPQHF	.	few	TRBV2	TRBJ1-5
TGTGCCAGCAGCTTAGCGAGGTACAATGAGCAGTTCTTC	CASSLARYNEQFF	.	.	TRBV7-6	TRBJ2-1
TGTGCCAGCAGTGAATGGGCAGGGAATAATTCACCCCTCCACTTT	CASSEWAGNNSPLHF	.	.	TRBV25-1	TRBJ1-6
TGTGCCAGCAGTGACAAGACAGGGGCTGGAAACACCATATATTTT	CASSDKTGAGNTIYF	TRBD1	few	TRBV6-1	TRBJ1-3
TGTGCCAGCTCACCCAAGGACAGCGGGAACACTGAAGCTTTCTTT	CASSPKDSGNTEAFF	.	few	TRBV18	TRBJ1-1
TGTGCCAGCTCACCACTAAAATTCTCTGGGGCCAACGTCCTGACTTTC	CASSPLKFSGANVLTF	.	.	TRBV18	TRBJ2-6
TGTGCCAGCAGTCCTACACCGGGACAGGGGGCGGGGGAGCAGTACTTC	CASSPTPGQGAGEQYF	TRBD1	.	TRBV28	TRBJ2-7
TGTGCCAGCAGCTTAACAGCGGGTGGAGAGACCCAGTACTTC	CASSLTAGGETQYF	.	.	TRBV7-6	TRBJ2-5
TGTGCCTGGAGTTCCTCGGGGGTCCGGGGCACAGATACGCAGTATTTT	CAWSSSGVRGTDTQYF	.	.	TRBV30	TRBJ2-3
TGCAGCGTTGAAGATAGGACAGGGGGTACCTACGAGCAGTACTTC	CSVEDRTGGTYEQYF	TRBD1	few	TRBV29-1	TRBJ2-7
TGCGCCAGCAGCCCCTCTAGCGGGGGGTCCTACGAGCAGTACTTC	CASSPSSGGSYEQYF	TRBD2	.	TRBV5-1	TRBJ2-7
TGTGCCAGCAGCTTAGGCGGGAGCAATGAGCAGTTCTTC	CASSLGGSNEQFF	TRBD2	.	TRBV7-7	TRBJ2-1
TGTGCCAGCAGTGAATCGGGTGCTAGCGGCCAAGAGACCCAGTACTTC	CASSESGASGQETQYF	TRBD2	.	TRBV25-1	TRBJ2-5
TGTGCCAGCGTACAGGGGTTGGGGTTAGGCTACACCTTC	CASVQGLGLGYTF	TRBD1	once	TRBV2	TRBJ1-2
TGTGCCAGCAGCTCCCCGATTAAAGAGGACGAGCAGTACTTC	CASSSPIKEDEQYF	.	.	TRBV7-9	TRBJ2-7
TGCGCCAGCAGCCTCCCGACAGGGGGCCTCTCCTACGAGCAGTACTTC	CASSLPTGGLSYEQYF	TRBD1	.	TRBV5-1	TRBJ2-7
TGTGCCAGCAGCTTAGCGGTTGTGGGACTACCGACGAGGGGCGAGCAGTACTTC	CASSLAVVGLPTRGEQYF	TRBD2	.	TRBV7-9	TRBJ2-7
TGTGCTAGTGGTTTGGTACTTTCGGGGAACACTGAAGCTTTCTTT	CASGLVLSGNTEAFF	.	once	TRBV12-5	TRBJ1-1
TGCGCCAGCAGCTTCGGCTTGGGACATAAGGCGTCTGGGGCCAACGTCCTGACTTTC	CASSFGLGHKASGANVLTF	.	.	TRBV5-1	TRBJ2-6
TGTGCCAGCAGTGAAGCAGGGAACACTGAAGCTTTCTTT	CASSEAGNTEAFF	.	.	TRBV6-4	TRBJ1-1
TGTGCCAGCCGTGGGGCGGGACAGGACTACGAGCAGTACTTC	CASRGAGQDYEQYF	TRBD1	.	TRBV11-2	TRBJ2-7
TGTGCCAGTAGTATAAGGGGGCTCGGGTACGAGCAGTACTTC	CASSIRGLGYEQYF	TRBD1	.	TRBV19	TRBJ2-7
TGTGCCAGCTCAAGGGACACCTACAATGAGCAGTTCTTC	CASSRDTYNEQFF	.	.	TRBV18	TRBJ2-1
TGCGCCAGCAGCGCACGACAGGGGGAGGCCTACGAGCAGTACTTC	CASSARQGEAYEQYF	TRBD1	few	TRBV5-1	TRBJ2-7
TGTGCCAGCAGTTCGACAGGGAAATACGAGCAGTACTTC	CASSSTGKYEQYF	TRBD1	few	TRBV27	TRBJ2-7
TGTGCCAGCTCCGACGGGGTCTACGAGCAGTACTTC	CASSDGVYEQYF	.	.	TRBV5-6	TRBJ2-7
TGTGCCAGCAGCTCAACAGGGGTCAATCAGCCCCAGCATTTT	CASSSTGVNQPQHF	TRBD1	.	TRBV27	TRBJ1-5
TGTGCCAGTAGACTTCACTCGGGGGGTCAGCCCCAGCATTTT	CASRLHSGGQPQHF	.	.	TRBV19	TRBJ1-5
TGTGCCAGCAGCTTAGGGGAGAGACCCTCTGGAAACACCATATATTTT	CASSLGERPSGNTIYF	.	few	TRBV7-8	TRBJ1-3
TGTGCCAGCAGTTTAGAGAGCGGGAGCCACTGGCAGTACTTC	CASSLESGSHWQYF	TRBD2	.	TRBV28	TRBJ2-7
TGTGCCAGCAGTTACACAGGACAGGGGAGGTGGACTGAAGCTTTCTTT	CASSYTGQGRWTEAFF	TRBD1	.	TRBV6-5	TRBJ1-1
TGTGCCTGGAGCCGGTTGAACACTGAAGCTTTCTTT	CAWSRLNTEAFF	.	once	TRBV30	TRBJ1-1
TGTGCCAGCAGACTAGCGACCCACACCGGGGAGCTGTTTTTT	CASRLATHTGELFF	TRBD2	.	TRBV6-4	TRBJ2-2
TGCGCCAGCAGCTCCTCGGGACTTCACTACGAGCAGTACTTC	CASSSSGLHYEQYF	.	.	TRBV5-1	TRBJ2-7
TGTGCCAGCAGCCTTGGGACTAGCGGGCGTCAAGAGACCCAGTACTTC	CASSLGTSGRQETQYF	TRBD2	.	TRBV7-6	TRBJ2-5
TGCGCCAGCAGCTTGGGGACACAAGCGAACACCGGGGAGCTGTTTTTT	CASSLGTQANTGELFF	.	.	TRBV5-1	TRBJ2-2
TGTGCCAGCAGTTTAAACAGGGCAGAGCCCCAGCATTTT	CASSLNRAEPQHF	.	.	TRBV27	TRBJ1-5
TGTGCCAGCAGATATTACACAGATACGCAGTATTTT	CASRYYTDTQYF	.	.	TRBV7-2	TRBJ2-3
TGTGCCAGTGTGACAGCCGATACGCAGTATTTT	CASVTADTQYF	.	few	TRBV2	TRBJ2-3
TGTGCCAGCAGCGTAGAGGGGTCCAGCACCGATACGCAGTATTTT	CASSVEGSSTDTQYF	.	.	TRBV9	TRBJ2-3
TGTGCCACCATGCCCCCCGGACTGGACTCCTACAATGAGCAGTTCTTC	CATMPPGLDSYNEQFF	.	.	TRBV2	TRBJ2-1
TGTGCCAGCAGCTCGGTCTGGACTAGGACTGATGAGCAGTTCTTC	CASSSVWTRTDEQFF	TRBD2	once	TRBV7-9	TRBJ2-1
TGTGCCAGCAGGAGGACTGAGCAAGAGACCCAGTACTTC	CASRRTEQETQYF	.	.	TRBV2	TRBJ2-5
TGTGCCAGCAGTGTCAACCTAGGGGGAGAAAAACTGTTTTTT	CASSVNLGGEKLFF	.	.	TRBV2	TRBJ1-4
TGTGCCAGCAGGACAGGTGGAGCTAACTATGGCTACACCTTC	CASRTGGANYGYTF	.	.	TRBV27	TRBJ1-2
TGTGCCAGCTGTCGGCGGACTAGCGGTTACAATGAGCAGTTCTTC	CASCRRTSGYNEQFF	TRBD2	.	TRBV28	TRBJ2-1
TGTGCCAGCAGTGAAGTTCTAGCGGGAGGCGGGGATACGCAGTATTTT	CASSEVLAGGGDTQYF	TRBD2	.	TRBV6-1	TRBJ2-3
TGTGCCACCCCCACTGCACCCTGGGAGGGTCCCACAGATACGCAGTATTTT	CATPTAPWEGPTDTQYF	TRBD2	.	TRBV11-2	TRBJ2-3
TGCGCCAGCAGCCTCCCAGGTGGGCAGCTCAACTCCTACGAGCAGTACTTC	CASSLPGGQLNSYEQYF	.	.	TRBV5-1	TRBJ2-7
TGTGCCAGCAGTCGCATAACCGATGGGGCGTCCAAAAACATTCAGTACTTC	CASSRITDGASKNIQYF	.	once	TRBV7-2	TRBJ2-4
TGCAGCGCCAGGCAGTCCGGGGAGCTGTTTTTT	CSARQSGELFF	.	few	TRBV29-1	TRBJ2-2
TGCGCCAGCAGGGGGCGGGGAACCGATACGCAGTATTTT	CASRGRGTDTQYF	.	.	TRBV10-1	TRBJ2-3
TGTGCCAGCAGTCCAACCAGCTACGAGCAGTACTTC	CASSPTSYEQYF	.	.	TRBV7-9	TRBJ2-7